This T cell receptor (beta chain) was profiled in a study of response to subunit inactivated influenza vaccine. General study points: Each seasonal influenza vaccination recruits few new T cells, the authors suggested.

The table lists this clonotype with a few counts. Antigen specificity is unknown. The CDR3 is 15 residues long. V dropped 4 bases and J dropped 6; count of bases not matched to a gene: 9. The germline V gene encodes CDR1 KGHDR and CDR2 SFDVKD. TCRdb redid the calling of the RT-PCR reads with MiXCR, one entry per CDR3 protein. The data show 550,000 to 800,000 distinct CDR3 sequences, 11% to 15% seen once. This clonotype was obtained from a man aged 50 to 60 who received an inactivated influenza vaccine. This specimen consisted of PBMCs from blood, obtained about 14 days before vaccination. The J gene is TRBJ2-5, the V gene TRBV24-1; 8 bases are a match to TRBD1. In nucleotides, the CDR3 is TGTGCCACCAGTGACCCCGGGACAGGAACTAAGACCCAGTACTTC. Translated, it gives CATSDPGTGTKTQYF.